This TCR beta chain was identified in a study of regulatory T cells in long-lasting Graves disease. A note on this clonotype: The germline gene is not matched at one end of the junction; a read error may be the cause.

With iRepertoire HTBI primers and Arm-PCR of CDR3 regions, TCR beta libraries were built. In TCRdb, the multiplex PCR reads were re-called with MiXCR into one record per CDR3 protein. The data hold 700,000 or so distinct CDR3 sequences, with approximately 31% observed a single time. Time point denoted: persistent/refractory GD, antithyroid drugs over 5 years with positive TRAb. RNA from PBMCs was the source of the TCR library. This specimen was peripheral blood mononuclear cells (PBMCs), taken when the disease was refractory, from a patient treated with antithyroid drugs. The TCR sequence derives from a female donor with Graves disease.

This CDR3 is CASSLGRGVGHTF. CDR3 nucleotides: TGTGCCAGCAGTTTAGGGAGGGGCGTTGGCCACACCTTC. The V gene is TRBV12-3 or TRBV12-4, the J gene TRBJ1-2; possible D gene TRBD1, 5 bases. This CDR3 spans 13 amino acids.